The text below deals with one T cell receptor beta chain. The target antigen is unknown. This specimen comes from a study of T cell responses to AZD1222 COVID-19 vaccine. Study-wide background: Second-dose recipients at about 4 or about 12 weeks were treated as one pooled group.

Using immunoSEQ multiplex PCR, the repertoire was profiled, and TCRdb retains in-frame clones only, with some absent. The repertoire holds some 180,000 clones, with 75% to 90% as singletons. Study-level findings and limits: Per reports, nearly half of all spike-specific TCRs target regions that are unmutated in variants. Clonal diversity may have been underestimated in mostly white British donors. Repertoire samples came only from after the peak T cell response.

The sample was peripheral blood, taken on day 0 of AZD1222 vaccination. This TCR was recovered from an adult in good health.

The CDR3 loop reads CASSLVLPGRKKETQYF. The DNA for the CDR3 is TGTGCCAGCAGCTTAGTGTTACCCGGGCGAAAAAAAGAGACCCAGTACTTC. The V call is TRBV7-8, the J call TRBJ2-5; D is unclear. Germline V gene sequence: CDR1 SGHVS, CDR2 FQNEAQ. Trimming took 1 base from V and 3 from J, leaving 18 bases between them. The CDR3 is made up of 17 amino acids.